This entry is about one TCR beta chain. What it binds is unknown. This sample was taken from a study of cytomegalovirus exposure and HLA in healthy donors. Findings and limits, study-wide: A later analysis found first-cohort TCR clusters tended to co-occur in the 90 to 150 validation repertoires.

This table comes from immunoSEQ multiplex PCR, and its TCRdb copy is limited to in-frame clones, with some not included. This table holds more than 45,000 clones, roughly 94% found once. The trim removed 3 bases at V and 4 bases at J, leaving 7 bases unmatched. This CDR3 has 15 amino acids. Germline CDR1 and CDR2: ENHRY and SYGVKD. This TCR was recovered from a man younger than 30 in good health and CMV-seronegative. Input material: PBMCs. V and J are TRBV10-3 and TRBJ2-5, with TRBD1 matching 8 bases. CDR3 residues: CAISERQGAGETQYF. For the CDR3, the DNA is TGTGCCATCAGTGAAAGGCAGGGGGCTGGAGAGACCCAGTACTTC.